The rows below give T cell receptor beta chains drawn from one sample of a study of shared clonotypes between healthy human individuals. Sequencing used immunoSEQ multiplex PCR; TCRdb keeps in-frame clones, though not all of them. The sample gives about 2 million clones, about 95% of which show up once; around 1.1% is in the top ten. Material for sequencing was naive CD8+ T cells sorted from blood. The receptor set was obtained from a man younger than 35 in good health. The CDR3 runs from the conserved cysteine through the conserved F or W. D genes are given only for firm matches. Expanded clones are given a class, and other clones once, few, many or no size at all.

D gene: TRBD2
V gene: TRBV27
J gene: TRBJ2-7
clone size: .
CDR3 protein: CASALEREGSYEQYF
CDR3 DNA: TGTGCCAGCGCCCTCGAGCGGGAGGGCTCCTACGAGCAGTACTTC

D gene: TRBD2
V gene: TRBV6-5
J gene: TRBJ2-5
clone size: .
CDR3 protein: CAKGLAGVETQYF
CDR3 DNA: TGTGCCAAGGGACTAGCGGGGGTAGAGACCCAGTACTTC

D gene: .
V gene: TRBV10-3
J gene: TRBJ2-3
clone size: .
CDR3 protein: CAISGDSNTDTQYF
CDR3 DNA: TGTGCCATCAGTGGAGATAGCAATACAGATACGCAGTATTTT

D gene: TRBD2
V gene: TRBV7-8
J gene: TRBJ2-3
clone size: .
CDR3 protein: CASSFLAGNTDTQYF
CDR3 DNA: TGTGCCAGCAGCTTTCTAGCGGGGAACACAGATACGCAGTATTTT

D gene: .
V gene: TRBV10-3
J gene: TRBJ1-1
clone size: .
CDR3 protein: CAISESPGADTEAFF
CDR3 DNA: TGTGCCATCAGTGAGTCTCCCGGGGCAGACACTGAAGCTTTCTTT

D gene: TRBD1
V gene: TRBV27
J gene: TRBJ2-1
clone size: .
CDR3 protein: CASTGTGGPISNEQFF
CDR3 DNA: TGTGCCAGCACAGGGACAGGAGGTCCAATTAGCAATGAGCAGTTCTTC

D gene: .
V gene: TRBV30
J gene: TRBJ2-5
clone size: .
CDR3 protein: CAGKGLQETQYF
CDR3 DNA: TGTGCCGGAAAGGGACTCCAAGAGACCCAGTACTTC

D gene: .
V gene: TRBV5-5
J gene: TRBJ2-2
clone size: .
CDR3 protein: CASSLDPGLGELFF
CDR3 DNA: TGTGCCAGCAGCTTGGACCCGGGTCTGGGGGAGCTGTTTTTT

D gene: TRBD2
V gene: TRBV30
J gene: TRBJ2-3
clone size: .
CDR3 protein: CAWQREMIGGPGGTQYF
CDR3 DNA: TGTGCCTGGCAGAGAGAGATGATCGGAGGTCCCGGGGGGACGCAGTATTTT

D gene: .
V gene: TRBV20-1
J gene: TRBJ1-1
clone size: .
CDR3 protein: CSAMGPEAFF
CDR3 DNA: TGCAGTGCTATGGGTCCTGAAGCTTTCTTT

D gene: TRBD2
V gene: TRBV4-3
J gene: TRBJ2-3
clone size: .
CDR3 protein: CASSQETGGSTDTQYF
CDR3 DNA: TGCGCCAGCAGCCAAGAAACGGGAGGGAGCACAGATACGCAGTATTTT

D gene: TRBD1
V gene: TRBV5-1
J gene: TRBJ2-3
clone size: .
CDR3 protein: CASSWTGSTDTQYF
CDR3 DNA: TGCGCCAGCAGCTGGACAGGAAGCACAGATACGCAGTATTTT

D gene: .
V gene: TRBV9
J gene: TRBJ2-5
clone size: .
CDR3 protein: CASSVQGGQETQYF
CDR3 DNA: TGTGCCAGCAGCGTACAGGGTGGGCAAGAGACCCAGTACTTC

D gene: TRBD2
V gene: TRBV9
J gene: TRBJ2-1
clone size: .
CDR3 protein: CASSDSGGAGDEQFF
CDR3 DNA: TGTGCCAGCAGCGATAGCGGGGGGGCCGGGGATGAGCAGTTCTTC

D gene: .
V gene: TRBV27
J gene: TRBJ1-2
clone size: .
CDR3 protein: CASSPDPGTFYGYTF
CDR3 DNA: TGTGCCAGCAGTCCCGATCCCGGCACCTTCTATGGCTACACCTTC

D gene: .
V gene: TRBV2
J gene: TRBJ2-1
clone size: .
CDR3 protein: CASRGGDRDEQFF
CDR3 DNA: TGTGCCAGCAGGGGAGGGGACAGAGATGAGCAGTTCTTC

D gene: .
V gene: TRBV7-9
J gene: TRBJ2-5
clone size: .
CDR3 protein: CASSLAPQGGETQYF
CDR3 DNA: TGTGCCAGCAGCTTAGCCCCACAGGGCGGGGAGACCCAGTACTTC

D gene: .
V gene: TRBV6-5
J gene: TRBJ2-7
clone size: .
CDR3 protein: CASGGSGVEQYF
CDR3 DNA: TGTGCCAGCGGAGGATCGGGGGTCGAGCAGTACTTC

D gene: .
V gene: TRBV6-6
J gene: TRBJ1-2
clone size: .
CDR3 protein: CASSPHTYGYTF
CDR3 DNA: TGTGCCAGCAGTCCGCACACCTATGGCTACACCTTC

D gene: TRBD2
V gene: TRBV7-2
J gene: TRBJ2-2
clone size: .
CDR3 protein: CASSSGGAANTGELFF
CDR3 DNA: TGTGCCAGCAGCTCCGGGGGGGCCGCGAACACCGGGGAGCTGTTTTTT

D gene: .
V gene: TRBV9
J gene: TRBJ1-1
clone size: few
CDR3 protein: CASSAWGDTEAFF
CDR3 DNA: TGTGCCAGCAGCGCCTGGGGTGACACTGAAGCTTTCTTT

D gene: TRBD2
V gene: TRBV27
J gene: TRBJ2-2
clone size: .
CDR3 protein: CASGDPKLAGGTGELFF
CDR3 DNA: TGTGCCAGCGGAGACCCTAAACTAGCGGGAGGGACCGGGGAGCTGTTTTTT

D gene: TRBD1
V gene: TRBV27
J gene: TRBJ1-5
clone size: once
CDR3 protein: CASGNSGGGQPQHF
CDR3 DNA: TGTGCCAGCGGCAACTCAGGGGGCGGTCAGCCCCAGCATTTT

D gene: TRBD1
V gene: TRBV5-1
J gene: TRBJ1-3
clone size: .
CDR3 protein: CASSADRGPGNTIYF
CDR3 DNA: TGCGCCAGCAGCGCCGACAGGGGGCCTGGAAACACCATATATTTT

D gene: TRBD2
V gene: TRBV13
J gene: TRBJ2-3
clone size: .
CDR3 protein: CASSLVDSGNTQYF
CDR3 DNA: TGTGCCAGCAGCTTAGTTGATAGCGGGAATACGCAGTATTTT

D gene: .
V gene: TRBV5-1
J gene: TRBJ2-7
clone size: .
CDR3 protein: CASSFQDRSSYEQYF
CDR3 DNA: TGCGCCAGCAGCTTTCAAGACAGGAGCTCCTACGAGCAGTACTTC

D gene: TRBD2
V gene: TRBV9
J gene: TRBJ2-3
clone size: .
CDR3 protein: CASSVGLAVTDTQYF
CDR3 DNA: TGTGCCAGCAGCGTCGGACTAGCGGTCACAGATACGCAGTATTTT

D gene: TRBD2
V gene: TRBV7-9
J gene: TRBJ2-7
clone size: .
CDR3 protein: CASSLGGGEQYF
CDR3 DNA: TGTGCCAGCAGCTTAGGGGGAGGGGAGCAGTACTTC

D gene: .
V gene: TRBV30
J gene: TRBJ1-1
clone size: few
CDR3 protein: CAWGRNTEAFF
CDR3 DNA: TGTGCCTGGGGGAGGAACACTGAAGCTTTCTTT

D gene: TRBD1
V gene: TRBV27
J gene: TRBJ2-3
clone size: .
CDR3 protein: CASSSYRGETDTQYF
CDR3 DNA: TGTGCCAGCAGTTCGTACAGGGGGGAGACAGATACGCAGTATTTT

D gene: .
V gene: TRBV21-1
J gene: TRBJ1-2
clone size: .
CDR3 protein: CASSKALPVWGRQGRGRYGYTF
CDR3 DNA: TGTGCCAGCAGCAAAGCGCTACCGGTTTGGGGAAGACAGGGCCGAGGAAGGTATGGCTACACCTTC

D gene: .
V gene: TRBV6-5
J gene: TRBJ2-1
clone size: .
CDR3 protein: CASSYGEGYNEQFF
CDR3 DNA: TGTGCCAGCAGTTACGGTGAAGGATACAATGAGCAGTTCTTC

D gene: .
V gene: TRBV7-8
J gene: TRBJ1-2
clone size: .
CDR3 protein: CASSLIAGGNGYTF
CDR3 DNA: TGTGCCAGCAGCTTAATAGCCGGGGGTAATGGCTACACCTTC

D gene: TRBD2
V gene: TRBV5-1
J gene: TRBJ2-7
clone size: .
CDR3 protein: CASSRTTSSGSYEQYF
CDR3 DNA: TGCGCCAGCAGCCGGACAACTTCTAGCGGGTCCTACGAGCAGTACTTC

D gene: .
V gene: TRBV7-9
J gene: TRBJ2-1
clone size: .
CDR3 protein: CASSVIQLYNEQFF
CDR3 DNA: TGTGCCAGCAGCGTAATACAGTTATACAATGAGCAGTTCTTC

D gene: .
V gene: TRBV19
J gene: TRBJ2-7
clone size: once
CDR3 protein: CASSSFSYEQYF
CDR3 DNA: TGTGCCAGTAGTTCATTTTCCTACGAGCAGTACTTC

D gene: TRBD1
V gene: TRBV4-1
J gene: TRBJ2-1
clone size: .
CDR3 protein: CASSQVQGGGNEQFF
CDR3 DNA: TGCGCCAGCAGCCAAGTACAGGGGGGAGGTAATGAGCAGTTCTTC

D gene: TRBD1
V gene: TRBV7-9
J gene: TRBJ2-1
clone size: .
CDR3 protein: CASSPRQGPEQFF
CDR3 DNA: TGTGCCAGCAGCCCACGACAGGGGCCTGAGCAGTTCTTC

D gene: .
V gene: TRBV7-6
J gene: TRBJ2-5
clone size: once
CDR3 protein: CASSWPPGLQETQYF
CDR3 DNA: TGTGCCAGCAGCTGGCCTCCGGGACTGCAAGAGACCCAGTACTTC

D gene: .
V gene: TRBV5-4
J gene: TRBJ1-2
clone size: .
CDR3 protein: CASSPGGNRGYTF
CDR3 DNA: TGTGCCAGCAGCCCCGGGGGGAATAGGGGCTACACCTTC

D gene: .
V gene: TRBV19
J gene: TRBJ2-7
clone size: .
CDR3 protein: CASSIAVRADEQYF
CDR3 DNA: TGTGCCAGTAGTATAGCAGTCAGGGCCGACGAGCAGTACTTC

D gene: TRBD1
V gene: TRBV30
J gene: TRBJ2-2
clone size: .
CDR3 protein: CAWSHGQGNTGELFF
CDR3 DNA: TGTGCCTGGAGTCATGGACAGGGCAACACCGGGGAGCTGTTTTTT

D gene: TRBD1
V gene: TRBV5-4
J gene: TRBJ1-2
clone size: .
CDR3 protein: CASSGTDYGYTF
CDR3 DNA: TGTGCCAGCAGCGGGACAGATTATGGCTACACCTTC

D gene: TRBD1
V gene: TRBV5-4
J gene: TRBJ1-1
clone size: .
CDR3 protein: CASAIVGTGGTEAFF
CDR3 DNA: TGTGCCAGCGCAATTGTCGGGACAGGGGGCACTGAAGCTTTCTTT

D gene: .
V gene: TRBV2
J gene: TRBJ1-2
clone size: .
CDR3 protein: CASSDPTAGYGYTF
CDR3 DNA: TGTGCCAGCAGTGACCCGACAGCGGGCTATGGCTACACCTTC